This T cell receptor beta chain was sequenced during a study of cytomegalovirus exposure and HLA in healthy donors. V was trimmed by 1 base and J by 4 bases, leaving 7 bases between them. Germline V gene sequence: CDR1 SGHTA, CDR2 FQGNSA. The CDR3 covers 13 residues. TCRdb's table, derived via immunoSEQ multiplex PCR, lists solely in-frame clones and lacks some. This table has 71,000 or so clones, 94% appearing once. The chain couples TRBV7-2 to TRBJ2-5; a weak D match, TRBD2 (6 bases). The receptor was isolated from a woman under 30 in good health and CMV-seropositive. Sequencing input: PBMCs. The CDR3 region is CASSLVGGETQYF. In nucleotides, the CDR3 is TGTGCCAGCAGCTTAGTCGGGGGAGAGACCCAGTACTTC. Variable domain in full (rest from reference TRBV7-2 and TRBJ2-5): GAGVSQSPSNKVTEKGKDVELRCDPISGHTALYWYRQSLGQGLEFLIYFQGNSAPDKSGLPSDRFSAERTGGSVSTLTIQRTQQEDSAVYLCASSLVGGETQYFGPGTRLLVL.